Below are 20 T cell receptor beta chains sequenced from a single sample in a study of regulatory T cells in long-lasting Graves disease. From RNA extracted from PBMCs, the TCR library was made. One entry per CDR3 protein results from TCRdb running MiXCR on the reads. The data show 500 to 750 distinct CDR3 sequences, 82% seen once. The source material was peripheral blood mononuclear cells (PBMCs), sampled with antithyroid drug treatment, in newly diagnosed or persistent Graves disease (not recorded which). The receptors shown here come from a female donor with Graves disease.

The V and J genes are TRBV5-1 and TRBJ1-2; no firm D call. Trimming stripped 0 bases from V and 4 bases from J, with 10 bases between. CDR1 is SGHRS, CDR2 YFSETQ, per germline. The CDR3 sequence is 14 residues long. The CDR3 DNA reads as TGCGCCAGCAGCTTGGGCTCAGCCGGCTATGGCTACACCTTC. It is translated as CASSLGSAGYGYTF.

The table lists this clonotype with a few counts. The V call is TRBV28, the J call TRBJ2-2, with 8 bases identical to TRBD1. The trim removed 2 bases at V and 1 base at J, leaving 3 bases unmatched. CDR3 size: 16 residues. Germline CDR1 and CDR2: MDHEN and SYDVKM. The CDR3 here is CASSLPGQENTGELFF. The CDR3, as DNA: TGTGCCAGCAGTTTACCGGGACAGGAGAACACCGGGGAGCTGTTTTTT. The whole variable domain, remainder taken from reference TRBV28 and TRBJ2-2, is DVKVTQSSRYLVKRTGEKVFLECVQDMDHENMFWYRQDPGLGLRLIYFSYDVKMKEKGDIPEGYSVSREKKERFSLILESASTNQTSMYLCASSLPGQENTGELFFGEGSRLTVL.

This clonotype was recorded only once. The J gene is TRBJ2-4, the V gene TRBV9, with a possible D match to TRBD2 (5 bases). Germline V gene sequence: CDR1 SGDLS, CDR2 YYNGEE. Trimming took 3 bases from V and 7 from J, leaving 14 bases between them. CDR3 length equals 14 residues. The CDR3 here is CASSDGRRRNIQYF. The CDR3 bases are TGTGCCAGCAGCGATGGGCGGAGGAGGAACATTCAGTACTTC. Full variable domain (missing parts from reference TRBV9 and TRBJ2-4): DSGVTQTPKHLITATGQRVTLRCSPRSGDLSVYWYQQSLDQGLQFLIQYYNGEERAKGNILERFSAQQFPDLHSELNLSSLELGDSALYFCASSDGRRRNIQYFGAGTRLSVL.

The V call is TRBV5-4, the J call TRBJ2-5, with 8 bases that match TRBD1. This CDR3 has 15 amino acids. The V gene's germline CDR1 is SGHNT and CDR2 YYREEE (reference sequence). J gave up 5 bases and V 2 bases, and 8 bases lay outside the gene matches. This chain's CDR3 is CASSFGQGHAETQYF. CDR3 coding DNA: TGTGCCAGCAGCTTCGGACAGGGACACGCGGAGACCCAGTACTTC.

This clonotype was recorded only once. The V gene is TRBV15, the J gene TRBJ2-7, with D hard to call. Looked up from germline, CDR1 is LNHNV and CDR2 is YYDKDF (reference sequence). V gave up 0 bases and J gave up 4 bases, with 7 bases separating them. This CDR3 is built from 13 residues. The CDR3 DNA sequence: TGTGCCACCAGCAGAGATAAGTTTTACGAGCAGTACTTC. Protein sequence: CATSRDKFYEQYF.

The chain recombines TRBV7-9 with TRBJ2-3, with D unclear. Germline V gene sequence: CDR1 SEHNR, CDR2 FQNEAQ (reference sequence). Deletions cut 6 bases from V and 3 bases from J, with 13 bases between. The CDR3 length is 14 residues. The CDR3 sequence is CASRPRVATDTQYF. CDR3 nucleotides: TGTGCCAGCAGACCTAGGGTGGCGACAGATACGCAGTATTTT.

The CDR3 here is CASSSRDWHGYTF. For the CDR3, the DNA is TGTGCCAGCAGCTCCCGGGACTGGCATGGCTACACCTTC. The rearrangement uses TRBV5-6 and TRBJ1-2; possibly TRBD1 for D (5 bases). The CDR3 has 13 residues. V lost 3 bases and J lost 6, with 12 bases in between. The germline CDR1 and CDR2 sequences are SGHDT and YYEEEE.

The chain uses TRBV12-3 or TRBV12-4 and TRBJ2-3, with 7 bases matching TRBD2. The CDR3 contains 14 residues. J gave up 4 bases and V 3 bases, and 4 bases lay outside the gene matches. The CDR3 sequence: CASSFPSGADTQYF. The CDR3, as DNA: TGTGCCAGCAGTTTTCCTAGCGGCGCAGATACGCAGTATTTT.

V gene TRBV5-6 combines with J gene TRBJ2-7; 7 positions agree with TRBD1. This CDR3 comprises 14 residues. Germline loops: CDR1 SGHDT, CDR2 YYEEEE. V shed 4 bases and J 4 bases; nucleotides not matched to a gene: 8. The CDR3 DNA reads as TGTGCCAGCAGCCGGACAGGAAGCCCTTACGAGCAGTACTTC. Amino acid sequence: CASSRTGSPYEQYF.

The chain employs TRBV4-2 and TRBJ2-7; 10 nucleotides agree with TRBD2. Per germline, CDR1 LGHNA and CDR2 YNFKEQ. The V and J ends lost 1 base and 0 bases, in that order; junction bases with no gene match: 6. CDR3 length equals 17 residues. In nucleotides, the CDR3 is TGTGCCAGCAGCCAAGCCATTTCTAGCGGGAGCTCCTACGAGCAGTACTTC. Amino acids: CASSQAISSGSSYEQYF.

The chain carries TRBV11-2 and TRBJ2-3; possible D gene TRBD2, 6 bases. Trimming left V 1 base short and J 4 bases short, with 9 bases between. Germline V gene lookup returns CDR1 SGHAT and CDR2 FQNNGV. The CDR3 has 14 residues. This chain's CDR3 is CASSLVASADTQYF. The DNA of the CDR3 is TGTGCCAGCAGCTTAGTGGCTAGCGCAGATACGCAGTATTTT.

This clonotype showed up just a few times. V gene TRBV6-1 combines with J gene TRBJ1-1; 7 nucleotides line up with TRBD1. This CDR3 comprises 13 residues. Trimming cost V 6 bases and J 0 bases; bases outside gene matches: 1. The V gene's germline CDR1 is MNHNS and CDR2 SASEGT. The CDR3 coding sequence is TGTGCCAGCAGAACAGGGGTGAACACTGAAGCTTTCTTT. Protein sequence: CASRTGVNTEAFF.

This chain links TRBV19 with TRBJ2-7; 7 bases agree with TRBD1. The V and J ends lost 6 bases and 3 bases, in that order; junction bases with no gene match: 5. CDR1 is LNHDA and CDR2 is SQIVND in the germline V gene (reference sequence). The CDR3 is made up of 13 amino acids. The CDR3 DNA reads as TGTGCCAGTAGCGACAGGGCAGGCTACGAGCAGTACTTC. Translating gives CASSDRAGYEQYF.

The chain uses TRBV7-2 and TRBJ1-1; no firm D call. There are 15 residues in the CDR3. Germline V gene data show CDR1 as SGHTA and CDR2 as FQGNSA. V lost 2 bases and J lost 5, with 15 bases in between. The CDR3 DNA is TGTGCCAGCAGCTTAAGGTTGATCGGGGTGACTGAAGCTTTCTTT. This translates into CASSLRLIGVTEAFF.

The chain is built from TRBV11-1 and TRBJ2-7; TRBD2 matches 9 bases. The CDR3 has 17 amino acids. The V and J ends lost 2 bases and 0 bases, in that order; junction bases with no gene match: 8. CDR1 and CDR2 (germline): SGHAT, FQDESV (reference sequence). CDR3 sequence: CASSLSRTSDASYEQYF. The CDR3 coding sequence is TGTGCCAGCAGCTTATCCCGGACTAGCGACGCCTCCTACGAGCAGTACTTC.

J is TRBJ1-1 and V is TRBV19; D gene uncertain. Germline values: CDR1 LNHDA, CDR2 SQIVND (reference sequence). V was shortened by 2 bases and J by 1 base, with 14 bases between the two germline ends. The CDR3 extends over 16 amino acids. The CDR3 nucleotides are TGTGCCAGTAGTATATCACACGCGGCGGAGAACACTGAAGCTTTCTTT. Encoded protein: CASSISHAAENTEAFF.

The rearrangement joins TRBV7-3 to TRBJ2-1, with D possibly TRBD2 on 5 matching bases. The CDR3 loop spans 15 amino acids. The V end was cut by 5 bases, the J end by 9 bases, with 20 bases between. CDR1 is SGHTA, CDR2 FQGTGA, per germline. CDR3 sequence (DNA): TGTGCCAGCAGCAGAGGGCCTACTAGTCGTGGTGAGCAGTTCTTC. This gives the protein CASSRGPTSRGEQFF.

The chain links TRBV23-1 to TRBJ1-4, with unresolved D. TRBV23-1 belongs to the ORF category, with a function that is uncertain. The CDR3 spans 13 residues. V was shortened by 2 bases and J by 8 bases, with 9 bases between the two germline ends. The CDR3 bases are TGCGCCAGCAGTCAAGGGGTTTCCGAAAAACTGTTTTTT. Translated: CASSQGVSEKLFF.

The rearrangement joins TRBV9 to TRBJ1-4, with TRBD1 matching over 9 bases. CDR1 and CDR2 from the germline V gene are SGDLS and YYNGEE. J was trimmed by 1 base and V by 4 bases; bases with no gene match: 2. The CDR3 extends over 15 amino acids. The chain's CDR3 is CASSPDRGTNEKLFF. The CDR3 region has the DNA TGTGCCAGCAGCCCGGACAGGGGAACTAATGAAAAACTGTTTTTT.

This chain connects TRBV7-9 to TRBJ2-1, with D maybe TRBD2 (6 bases). Trimming removed 10 bases at V and 8 bases at J, with 18 bases between. This CDR3 is built from 13 residues. CDR1 and CDR2 (germline): SEHNR, FQNEAQ (reference sequence). CDR3 DNA sequence: TGTGCCACCAACGGCGGGAACCTGGATGAGCAGTTCTTC. It translates to CATNGGNLDEQFF.